The 2 T cell receptor beta chains reported below all come from one sample, sequenced in a study of tissue T cells after allogeneic stem cell transplantation. Assay: immunoSEQ multiplex PCR; the TCRdb copy retains only in-frame clones and omits some. This repertoire shows approximately 9,000 clones, roughly 38% found once; its top ten account for roughly 4.9%. Time point meaning: mouse harvest day 14 after allogeneic transplant. Tail vein injection delivered 10^7 T-cell-depleted bone marrow cells and 10^6 splenic CD5+ T cells. Sequenced material: skin. Receptors were obtained from a female BALB/c mouse given C57BL/6 T cells with graft-versus-host disease after an allogeneic hematopoietic cell transplant.

This clone is medium-sized. Gene names refer to mouse genes. The read halts 1 residue ahead of the CDR3 end, with the missing end drawn from the germline J gene. This chain joins TRBV13-2 and TRBJ1-3; the D gene is possibly TRBD1 (5 bases). V shed 5 bases and J shed 1 base, with 10 bases lying between them. The CDR3 spans 14 residues. Germline V gene data show CDR1 as NNHNN and CDR2 as SYGAGS (reference sequence). The CDR3 region is CASGEAGSGNTLYF. CDR3 bases read: TGTGCCAGCGGGGAGGCAGGGTCTGGAAATACGCTCTAT.

This clone was detected only a few times. Mouse gene names and germline throughout. The DNA ends 1 residue before the CDR3 does, and the rest of the CDR3 is filled in from the germline J gene. The chain couples TRBV26 to TRBJ2-7; D is unresolved. The CDR3 length is 12 residues. Per germline, CDR1 KGHPV and CDR2 FQNQEV (reference sequence). V was cut by 0 bases and J by 4 bases, with 4 bases left in between. Incomplete CDR3 DNA: TGTGCCAGCAGTCTGTCCAAATATGAACAGTAC. Its protein product is CASSLSKYEQY. The whole CDR3 region reads CASSLSKYEQYF. The variable domain in full, completed from reference TRBV26 and TRBJ2-7, reads NSKVIQTPRYLVKGQGQKAKMRCIPEKGHPVVFWYQQNKNNEFKFLINFQNQEVLQQIDMTEKRFSAECPSNSPCSLEIQSSEAGDSALYLCASSLSKYEQYFGPGTRLTVL.